Listed here are 15 T cell receptor beta chains from one sample, sequenced in a study of blood T cell repertoires in COVID-19. Here immunoSEQ multiplex PCR was the method, and the copy in TCRdb shows in-frame clones only, minus some. The sample holds approximately 160,000 clones, 70% to 90% seen once. Sample: peripheral blood. Receptor source: a man between 60 and 75 years old who had recovered from COVID-19.

This clone was counted once. The chain is built from TRBV7-9 and TRBJ2-3, with D perhaps assigned TRBD1 or TRBD2 (6 bases each). The V gene lost 5 bases and the J gene lost 0 bases, with 12 bases spanning the gap. The CDR3 is 15 residues long. Per the germline V gene, CDR1 is SEHNR and CDR2 is FQNEAQ (reference sequence). The CDR3 nucleotides read TGTGCCAGCAGCCTAGGGGGGACTAGCACAGATACGCAGTATTTT. Translation gives CASSLGGTSTDTQYF.

This clone was seen once. The chain is built from TRBV15 and TRBJ1-4, with a possible D match to TRBD1 (5 bases). The CDR3 contains 14 residues. Germline V CDR1 and CDR2: LNHNV, YYDKDF (reference sequence). V was shortened by 8 bases and J by 2 bases, with 12 bases between the two germline ends. The CDR3 protein is CATGAGGTNEKLFF. The CDR3 nucleotides are TGTGCCACCGGGGCCGGAGGGACTAATGAAAAACTGTTTTTT.

Here the CDR3 DNA reads TGTGCCAGCAGCCCCCAAGGCCCGCGGGAGCAGTACTTC. This sequence encodes CASSPQGPREQYF. The rearrangement joins TRBV3-1 (or the pseudogene TRBV3-2) to TRBJ2-7, with D unresolved. CDR3 length equals 13 residues. The V end lost 4 bases, the J end lost 7 bases, and 14 bases lay between the germline ends. The germline V gene encodes CDR1 LGHDT and CDR2 YNNKEL (reference sequence).

This rearrangement joins TRBV11-2 to TRBJ2-5; 8 nucleotides agree with TRBD1. From germline, CDR1 is SGHAT and CDR2 FQNNGV. With V trimmed by 3 bases and J by 4 bases, 1 base remained unmatched. This CDR3 has 13 amino acids. The CDR3: CASSFGQGETQYF. Here the CDR3 DNA reads TGTGCCAGCAGCTTCGGACAGGGAGAGACCCAGTACTTC.

The CDR3 nucleotides read TGTGCCAGCAGTCCTCCCCTAGCGGGGGGGCTTAACAATGAGCAGTTCTTC. It yields the protein CASSPPLAGGLNNEQFF. The chain combines TRBV5-4 with TRBJ2-1; 12 bases match TRBD2. The CDR3 contains 17 residues. V shed 5 bases, J shed 5 bases, and the junction held 11 bases outside the gene matches. Germline V gene lookup returns CDR1 SGHNT and CDR2 YYREEE (reference sequence).

The V gene is TRBV7-6, the J gene TRBJ1-5; 10 bases agree with TRBD1. Looked up from germline, CDR1 is SGHVS and CDR2 is FNYEAQ. V was pared by 5 bases and J by 7 bases, with 8 bases of the junction left unmatched. The CDR3 sequence is 15 residues long. The CDR3 nucleotides read TGTGCCAGCAGCCAGACAGGGGGCAGAGAACAGCCCCAGCATTTT. Protein sequence: CASSQTGGREQPQHF.

The chain has TRBV5-1 and TRBJ2-2, with 7 nucleotides matching TRBD1. The CDR3 spans 14 residues. Germline CDR1 reads SGHRS; CDR2 reads YFSETQ. V was pared by 4 bases and J by 5 bases, with 5 bases of the junction left unmatched. CDR3 nucleotides: TGCGCCAGCAGCCTAGGGGGCCCTACCGGGGAGCTGTTTTTT. It is translated as CASSLGGPTGELFF.

The gene calls are TRBV5-4 and TRBJ2-4, with D maybe TRBD1 (6 bases). The CDR3 has 14 amino acids. Germline CDR1 is SGHNT and CDR2 is YYREEE (reference sequence). V was pared by 4 bases and J by 2 bases, with 10 bases between. CDR3 coding DNA: TGTGCCAGCAGCCTATGGGACACCAAAAACATTCAGTACTTC. Protein: CASSLWDTKNIQYF.

With respect to this clone: Other nucleotide sequences from this sample produce the same CDR3. V gene TRBV12-3 or TRBV12-4 combines with J gene TRBJ1-2; the D gene is possibly TRBD1 (6 bases). V was trimmed by 5 bases and J by 2 bases, leaving 9 bases between them. The CDR3 is 13 residues long. The CDR3 sequence: CASSPDRNYGYTF. In DNA form, the CDR3 reads TGTGCCAGCAGTCCTGACAGGAACTATGGCTACACCTTC.

The chain combines TRBV5-1 with TRBJ1-5, with TRBD1 matching over 9 bases. The CDR3 runs to 15 residues. The ends lost 4 bases at V and 6 bases at J; junction bases unmatched: 8. Germline CDR1 is SGHRS and CDR2 is YFSETQ. CDR3: CASSPGQGSSQPQHF. The CDR3 DNA follows: TGCGCCAGCAGCCCCGGACAGGGGAGTAGTCAGCCCCAGCATTTT.

The count of this clone is one. The V gene is TRBV7-2, the J gene TRBJ2-1; TRBD1 aligns across 12 bases. CDR1 SGHTA and CDR2 FQGNSA come from the germline V gene. V lost 5 bases and J lost 7; bases outside the gene matches: 9. The CDR3 covers 16 residues. The CDR3 here is CASSPSWGQGANEQFF. For the CDR3, the DNA is TGTGCCAGCAGCCCTAGTTGGGGACAGGGGGCGAATGAGCAGTTCTTC.

V and J are TRBV3-1 (or the pseudogene TRBV3-2) and TRBJ1-3; D uncertain. Germline V gene data show CDR1 as LGHDT and CDR2 as YNNKEL (reference sequence). Trimming removed 4 bases at V and 0 bases at J, with 7 bases between. The CDR3 consists of 14 residues. CDR3 protein: CASSPRSSGNTIYF. The CDR3, as DNA: TGTGCCAGCAGCCCTCGTTCCTCTGGAAACACCATATATTTT.

J is TRBJ2-3 and V is TRBV7-2, with 13 bases lining up with TRBD2. Germline CDR1 is SGHTA and CDR2 is FQGNSA. CDR3 size: 18 residues. The V and J ends lost 1 base and 4 bases, in that order; junction bases with no gene match: 8. CDR3 sequence: CASSLELAGGPEADTQYF. As DNA, the CDR3 is TGTGCCAGCAGCTTAGAACTAGCGGGGGGGCCGGAGGCAGATACGCAGTATTTT.

The rearrangement joins TRBV6-5 to TRBJ1-1, with 8 bases matching TRBD1. The junction had 8 bases not matched to a gene; V was cut back by 7 bases and J by 7 bases. This CDR3 comprises 13 residues. CDR1 MNHEY and CDR2 SVGAGI come from the germline V gene. CDR3 sequence (DNA): TGTGCCAGCACCGGATTCACAGGGGGTGAAGCTTTCTTT. Translating gives CASTGFTGGEAFF.

V and J are TRBV5-6 and TRBJ2-7; TRBD1 aligns across 9 bases. The CDR3 spans 14 residues. V lost 4 bases, J lost 6 bases, and 8 bases stayed unmatched. Germline V gives CDR1 SGHDT, CDR2 YYEEEE. CDR3 nucleotide sequence: TGTGCCAGCAGCGTAGGGACAGGGATAAGCGAGCAGTACTTC. This sequence encodes CASSVGTGISEQYF.